One sample yielded the 18 T cell receptor beta chains listed below, sequenced in a study of T cell responses to AZD1222 COVID-19 vaccine. TCRdb's copy holds only in-frame clones and misses some; the assay was immunoSEQ multiplex PCR. The data show over 95,000 clones, with roughly nine tenths seen just once and approximately 4.2% held by the top ten. The sequencing here drew on peripheral blood, taken on day 0 of AZD1222 vaccination. All receptors come from an adult in good health.

The rearrangement uses TRBV5-1 and TRBJ1-1; D ambiguous. Trimming removed 1 base from V and 7 bases from J, with 11 bases in between. The CDR3 extends over 13 amino acids. Germline loops: CDR1 SGHRS, CDR2 YFSETQ. In nucleotides, the CDR3 is TGCGCCAGCAGCTTGAATACCCTAGGTGAAGCTTTCTTT. Protein sequence: CASSLNTLGEAFF.

The genes are TRBV7-6 and TRBJ2-2; TRBD2 matches at 14 bases. This CDR3 contains 20 residues. Germline trimming cut 4 bases from V and 0 bases from J; bases unmatched to any gene: 10. Germline lookup yields CDR1 SGHVS and CDR2 FNYEAQ. The CDR3: CASSSLRTSGGTSNTGELFF. Here the CDR3 DNA reads TGTGCCAGCAGCTCTCTCCGGACTAGCGGGGGGACCTCGAACACCGGGGAGCTGTTTTTT.

The chain carries TRBV7-9 and TRBJ2-7, with 7 bases matching TRBD1. This CDR3 contains 12 residues. Trimming cost V 7 bases and J 5 bases; bases outside gene matches: 5. Germline lookup yields CDR1 SEHNR and CDR2 FQNEAQ (reference sequence). The CDR3 loop reads CASTQDRDEQYF. CDR3 DNA sequence: TGTGCCAGCACCCAAGACAGGGACGAGCAGTACTTC.

This sequence joins TRBV28 and TRBJ1-4, with D unresolved. Trimming stripped 2 bases from V and 8 bases from J, with 3 bases between. The length of the CDR3 is 11 residues. Per germline, CDR1 MDHEN and CDR2 SYDVKM. In DNA form, the CDR3 reads TGTGCCAGCAGTTTAGGGGAAAAACTGTTTTTT. This encodes CASSLGEKLFF.

The J gene is TRBJ2-1, the V gene TRBV19; 7 bases are shared with TRBD2. V lost 0 bases and J lost 2; bases outside the gene matches: 7. CDR3 size: 17 residues. The germline gives CDR1 LNHDA, CDR2 SQIVND (reference sequence). In DNA form, the CDR3 reads TGTGCCAGTAGTATAGATCTATCTAGCGGTACCTACAATGAGCAGTTCTTC. Translated, it gives CASSIDLSSGTYNEQFF.

The CDR3 DNA reads as TGTGCCAGCAGGGAGCCGGGAGCGGCGCGAGATACGCAGTATTTT. Amino acid sequence: CASREPGAARDTQYF. V and J are TRBV6-5 and TRBJ2-3; TRBD2 is a possible D gene (6 bases). V was clipped by 6 bases and J by 5 bases, with 18 bases between them. CDR3 length: 15 residues. The germline CDR1 and CDR2 sequences are MNHEY and SVGAGI.

The gene calls are TRBV28 and TRBJ1-5; possible D gene TRBD1, 5 bases. There are 13 residues in the CDR3. Trimming cost V 2 bases and J 9 bases, with 11 bases left between them. The germline V gene has CDR1 MDHEN and CDR2 SYDVKM. The CDR3 DNA follows: TGTGCCAGCAGTTTAACAGGTTTACGGCCCCAGCATTTT. Translated: CASSLTGLRPQHF.

The chain links TRBV4-1 to TRBJ2-6; the match to TRBD1 covers 7 bases. CDR3 length: 16 residues. V dropped 7 bases and J dropped 0; count of bases not matched to a gene: 6. Germline-derived CDR1 and CDR2 are MGHRA and YSYEKL. The CDR3 sequence is CASNTGASSGANVLTF. The CDR3 nucleotides are TGCGCCAGCAACACAGGGGCGAGCTCTGGGGCCAACGTCCTGACTTTC.

This chain links TRBV7-9 with TRBJ2-6; either TRBD1 or TRBD2 may supply D (5 bases each). The CDR3 runs to 16 residues. V lost 2 bases, J lost 0 bases, and 8 bases lay in between. Germline CDR1 and CDR2: SEHNR and FQNEAQ (reference sequence). The CDR3 spells CASSLMGDSGANVLTF. Written as DNA, the CDR3 is TGTGCCAGCAGCTTAATGGGGGACTCTGGGGCCAACGTCCTGACTTTC.

The J gene is TRBJ1-2, the V gene TRBV21-1. TRBV21-1 is marked as a pseudogene. CDR3 length: 13 amino acids. CDR3 in DNA: TGTGCCAGCAGCAAAGGTGGAAACTATGGCTACACCTTC. Its translation is CASSKGGNYGYTF.

This clone was counted once. The V gene is TRBV12-3 or TRBV12-4, the J gene TRBJ1-2; possibly TRBD1 for D (5 bases). Trimming removed 2 bases from V and 8 bases from J, with 9 bases in between. The CDR3 loop spans 12 amino acids. CDR3 sequence: CASSLQGWGYTF. Here the CDR3 DNA reads TGTGCCAGCAGTTTACAGGGTTGGGGCTACACCTTC.

V and J are TRBV30 and TRBJ2-7; 7 bases match TRBD1. Germline CDR1 is GTSNPN and CDR2 is SVGIG (reference sequence). The CDR3 length is 13 residues. Trimming took 5 bases from V and 5 from J; bases not matched to a gene: 9. CDR3 region: CAWGQTGWNEQYF. The CDR3 bases are TGTGCCTGGGGCCAGACAGGGTGGAACGAGCAGTACTTC.

This clone was seen just once. The chain joins TRBV7-9 to TRBJ2-3; D is ambiguous. The V gene's germline CDR1 is SEHNR and CDR2 FQNEAQ (reference sequence). There are 16 residues in the CDR3. Between the trimmed V and J ends, which lost 2 bases and 0 bases, there was a span of 12 bases. The CDR3 spells CASSLRTLASTDTQYF. The CDR3, as DNA: TGTGCCAGCAGCTTAAGGACCCTCGCTAGCACAGATACGCAGTATTTT.

This chain connects TRBV6-1 to TRBJ1-2; D perhaps matches TRBD1 (6 bases). This CDR3 comprises 15 residues. The germline V gene has CDR1 MNHNS and CDR2 SASEGT. Trimming stripped 0 bases from V and 4 bases from J, with 12 bases between. The CDR3 bases are TGTGCCAGCAGTGAAGCGGCAGGGGTGGTCTATGGCTACACCTTC. Protein sequence: CASSEAAGVVYGYTF.

The chain carries TRBV14 and TRBJ1-4, with 7 bases fitting TRBD1. This CDR3 has 16 amino acids. V lost 3 bases and J lost 4; bases outside the gene matches: 8. Per germline, CDR1 SGHDN and CDR2 FVKESK. The CDR3 region is CASSQHTGVLNEKLFF. The DNA of the CDR3 is TGTGCCAGCAGCCAGCATACAGGGGTCCTTAATGAAAAACTGTTTTTT.

V usage is TRBV6-2 or TRBV6-3 and J usage is TRBJ2-6; D gene unclear. The germline V and J ends were trimmed by 4 bases and 0 bases, with 4 bases remaining between them. This CDR3 has 14 residues. Germline loops: CDR1 MNHEY, CDR2 SVGEGT. CDR3 nucleotides: TGTGCCAGCAGTTTAGGCTCTGGGGCCAACGTCCTGACTTTC. It translates to CASSLGSGANVLTF.

This chain joins TRBV29-1 and TRBJ2-7; 7 bases map to TRBD1. The ends lost 5 bases at V and 0 bases at J; junction bases unmatched: 13. CDR1 SQVTM and CDR2 ANQGSEA come from the germline V gene. This CDR3 comprises 16 residues. CDR3 region: CSVRPGQPLSSYEQYF. CDR3 sequence (DNA): TGCAGCGTTAGACCGGGACAGCCTTTGAGCTCCTACGAGCAGTACTTC.

The chain is built from TRBV9 and TRBJ2-3; D may be TRBD1 or TRBD2 (6 bases each). The ends were cut back, 2 bases at V and 2 bases at J, with 12 bases in the middle. The CDR3 is 15 amino acids. The germline V gene encodes CDR1 SGDLS and CDR2 YYNGEE. The CDR3 region is CASSVTGAFTDTQYF. CDR3 DNA sequence: TGTGCCAGCAGCGTGACGGGGGCTTTCACAGATACGCAGTATTTT. Full variable domain (outside the CDR3, taken from reference TRBV9 and TRBJ2-3): DSGVTQTPKHLITATGQRVTLRCSPRSGDLSVYWYQQSLDQGLQFLIQYYNGEERAKGNILERFSAQQFPDLHSELNLSSLELGDSALYFCASSVTGAFTDTQYFGPGTRLTVL.